This T cell receptor beta chain comes out of a study of blood T cell repertoires in COVID-19. Using immunoSEQ multiplex PCR, the repertoire was profiled, and TCRdb retains in-frame clones only, with some absent. The sample has 95,000 to 110,000 clones, more than 70% seen once. Germline V gene data show CDR1 as MNHEY and CDR2 as SVGAGI. V gave up 0 bases and J gave up 0 bases, with 6 bases separating them. The CDR3 consists of 15 residues. What was sequenced was peripheral blood. The chain employs TRBV6-5 and TRBJ2-1; D call uncertain. This TCR derives from a man aged 35 to 55 with active or convalescent COVID-19. The CDR3: CASSYSRYSYNEQFF. The CDR3 DNA sequence: TGTGCCAGCAGTTACTCGAGGTACTCCTACAATGAGCAGTTCTTC.